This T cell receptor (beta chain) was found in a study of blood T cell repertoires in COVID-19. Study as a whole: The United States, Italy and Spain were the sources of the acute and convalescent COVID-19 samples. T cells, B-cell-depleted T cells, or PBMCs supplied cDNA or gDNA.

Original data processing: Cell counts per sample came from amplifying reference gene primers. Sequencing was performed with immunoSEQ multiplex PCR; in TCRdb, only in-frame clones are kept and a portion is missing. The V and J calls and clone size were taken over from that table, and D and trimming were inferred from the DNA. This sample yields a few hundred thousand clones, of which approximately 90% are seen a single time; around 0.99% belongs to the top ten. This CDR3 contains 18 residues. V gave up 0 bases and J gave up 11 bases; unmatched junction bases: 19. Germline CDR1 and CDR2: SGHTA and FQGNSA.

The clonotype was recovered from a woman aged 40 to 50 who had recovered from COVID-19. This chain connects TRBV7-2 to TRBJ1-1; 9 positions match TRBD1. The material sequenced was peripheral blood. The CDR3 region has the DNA TGTGCCAGCAGCTTAGCGCGCACCGGGACAGGGTTGGCTTTGGGGGCTTTCTTT. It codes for CASSLARTGTGLALGAFF. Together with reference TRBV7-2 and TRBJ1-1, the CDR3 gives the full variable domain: GAGVSQSPSNKVTEKGKDVELRCDPISGHTALYWYRQSLGQGLEFLIYFQGNSAPDKSGLPSDRFSAERTGGSVSTLTIQRTQQEDSAVYLCASSLARTGTGLALGAFFGQGTRLTVV.